This is a list of T cell receptor beta chains from one sample in a study of blood T cell repertoires in COVID-19. Assay: immunoSEQ multiplex PCR; the TCRdb copy retains only in-frame clones and omits some. The sample yields 150,000 to 200,000 clones, around 92% seen once. The sequenced sample consisted of peripheral blood. These receptor sequences come from a man in his 60s with acute or convalescent COVID-19. Each CDR3 is given with its conserved first and last residue. A D gene is named only where the DNA matches it firmly. Rows may omit the clone size; those that give it use once, few, many or a size class.

>once|TRBD2|TRBJ2-1|TRBV5-6
TGTGCCAGCAGCTTGGCTAGCGGGGGGTCCTACAATGAGCAGTTCTTC
CASSLASGGSYNEQFF
>-|-|TRBJ1-6|TRBV18
TGTGCCAGCTCACCCGACGGGCAGGGTTATTCACCCCTCCACTTT
CASSPDGQGYSPLHF
>-|-|TRBJ1-4|TRBV14
TGTGCCAGCAGCCAAGGAGGTGGCAGGGCAAAAGAAAAACTGTTTTTT
CASSQGGGRAKEKLFF
>-|TRBD1|TRBJ1-2|TRBV24-1
TGTGCCACCAGCGCCACAGGGGGCGCCTATGGCTACACCTTC
CATSATGGAYGYTF
>-|-|TRBJ2-2|TRBV5-1
TGCGCCAGCAGCTTGGCCCGGACAGTGGACACCGGGGAGCTGTTTTTT
CASSLARTVDTGELFF
>-|-|TRBJ2-3|TRBV4-2
TGTGCCAGCAGCCAGGTCGGCGGGGTGGGGACAGATACGCAGTATTTT
CASSQVGGVGTDTQYF
>-|TRBD2|TRBJ2-7|TRBV7-6
TGTGCCAGCAGCCAGACTAGCGGGGGGGCGTACGAGCAGTACTTC
CASSQTSGGAYEQYF
>-|TRBD1|TRBJ1-1|TRBV7-9
TGTGCCAGCAGCAGGACAGGGGGCGAGACTGAAGCTTTCTTT
CASSRTGGETEAFF
>-|-|TRBJ2-3|TRBV19
TGTGCCAGTAGTATTTCTAGCTTAATCACAGATACGCAGTATTTT
CASSISSLITDTQYF
>few|-|TRBJ1-1|TRBV16
TGTGCCAGCAGCCACCCGACAGGGAACACTGAAGCTTTCTTT
CASSHPTGNTEAFF
>-|-|TRBJ1-4|TRBV7-8
TGTGCCAGCAGCCCCCGGGACACGGGTGAAAAACTGTTTTTT
CASSPRDTGEKLFF
>-|-|TRBJ1-6|TRBV12-3/TRBV12-4
TGTGCCAGCAGTCTCGGGATCAATTCACCCCTCCACTTT
CASSLGINSPLHF
>-|-|TRBJ1-6|TRBV30
TGTGCCTGGAGGCCAGGACAGCAGACTTCACCCCTCCACTTT
CAWRPGQQTSPLHF
>-|-|TRBJ1-5|TRBV4-1
TGCGCCAGCAGCCAAGATCGGGAAACGCCCCAGCATTTT
CASSQDRETPQHF
>-|-|TRBJ1-3|TRBV19
TGTGCCAGCTCTTGGCCTGGAAACACCATATATTTT
CASSWPGNTIYF
>-|TRBD2|TRBJ2-1|TRBV7-9
TGTGCCAGCAGCCCGTCCGTTAGCGGGGGGGCCGAGGTGCGAAATGAGCAGTTCTTC
CASSPSVSGGAEVRNEQFF
>-|-|TRBJ2-2|TRBV9
TGTGCCAGCAGCGTAGCTGTGAGGGCTAACACCGGGGAGCTGTTTTTT
CASSVAVRANTGELFF
>-|-|TRBJ1-1|TRBV3-1/TRBV3-2
TGTGCCAGCAGCCGAGGGTCAGAAGCTTTCTTT
CASSRGSEAFF
>-|TRBD2|TRBJ2-7|TRBV7-9
TGCGCGGCAGGTGGGGAGGGCTACGAGCAGTACTTC
CAAGGEGYEQYF
>-|-|TRBJ1-1|TRBV9
TGTGCCAGCAGCGCTGACGGAGTGTTAGCTTTCTTT
CASSADGVLAFF
>-|TRBD1|TRBJ2-5|TRBV5-1
TGCGCCAGCAGCTTTGGACGACAGGGGTCAGAGACCCAGTACTTC
CASSFGRQGSETQYF
>-|-|TRBJ1-1|TRBV19
TGTGCCAGTAGTAGTCTTAAGAACACTGAAGCTTTCTTT
CASSSLKNTEAFF
>-|TRBD1|TRBJ2-3|TRBV7-9
TGTGCCAGCAGCTCCCGATCCGGGACAGCAGATACGCAGTATTTT
CASSSRSGTADTQYF
>-|-|TRBJ1-2|TRBV9
TGTGCCAGCAGCGAAACGGACAGCATCTCCTATGGCTACACCTTC
CASSETDSISYGYTF
>once|TRBD1|TRBJ1-5|TRBV9
TGTGCCAGCAGCCCGGACAGGGAGGCCCAGCCCCAGCATTTT
CASSPDREAQPQHF
>few|-|TRBJ2-2|TRBV4-3
TGCGCCAGCAGCCAAGAAATTGGGGGACACTCAAAGAACACCGGGGAGCTGTTTTTT
CASSQEIGGHSKNTGELFF
>-|-|TRBJ1-4|TRBV19
TGTGCCAGTAGTATGGCAGGGTGGGAACTGTTTTTT
CASSMAGWELFF
>-|TRBD2|TRBJ2-2|TRBV10-1
TGCGCCAGCAGTGCCCAGATCGGGTTAGCGGGTACCGGGGAGCTGTTTTTT
CASSAQIGLAGTGELFF
>once|-|TRBJ1-6|TRBV5-8
TGTGCCAGCAGCCGCGGGGTTGATTCACCCCTCCACTTT
CASSRGVDSPLHF
>-|-|TRBJ1-5|TRBV10-1
TGCGCCAGCGGGCAGGGCAATCAGCCCCAGCATTTT
CASGQGNQPQHF
>-|TRBD2|TRBJ2-2|TRBV5-1
TGCGCCAGCAGTAATAGCGGGGGGATGAACACCGGGGAGCTGTTTTTT
CASSNSGGMNTGELFF
>once|TRBD1|TRBJ2-7|TRBV3-1/TRBV3-2
TGTGCCAGCTGCCGGCAGGGGGCGAAATACGAGCAGTACTTC
CASCRQGAKYEQYF
>-|TRBD2|TRBJ2-1|TRBV7-3
TGTGCCAGCAGCTCATCTAGCGGGAGCGAGCAGTTCTTC
CASSSSSGSEQFF
>-|-|TRBJ1-3|TRBV5-1
TGCGCCAGCAGCTTGGTTACGGGGAGCTCTGGAAACACCATATATTTT
CASSLVTGSSGNTIYF
>-|-|TRBJ2-3|TRBV6-6
TGTGCCAGCAGTCCGGGACGGACCATAAGGAGGGCCACAGATACGCAGTATTTT
CASSPGRTIRRATDTQYF
>-|-|TRBJ1-1|TRBV27
TGTGCCAGCAGTTTATACGGCGCCGGGGTGAACACTGAAGCTTTCTTT
CASSLYGAGVNTEAFF
>-|-|TRBJ2-3|TRBV19
TGTGCCAGTAGTATAGGACAGAGCACAGATACGCAGTATTTT
CASSIGQSTDTQYF
>-|TRBD1|TRBJ1-1|TRBV7-2
TGTGCCAGCAGCCAGAGGACAGGTAGGACTGAAGCTTTCTTT
CASSQRTGRTEAFF
>-|-|TRBJ2-3|TRBV2
TGTGCCAGCAGTGCTTCCGGGACACCAATCGAGCGGCAGTATTTT
CASSASGTPIERQYF
>-|-|TRBJ2-7|TRBV9
TGTGCCAGCAGCGTAGGACAGTCACACGGACGCGAGCAGTACTTC
CASSVGQSHGREQYF
>-|-|TRBJ1-1|TRBV18
TGTGCCAGCTCACCAAGTCTGCGGGTAGGGAAGAACACTGAAGCTTTCTTT
CASSPSLRVGKNTEAFF
>-|TRBD1|TRBJ2-7|TRBV6-5
TGTGCCAGCAGTATTAGACAGGGAAGCTCCTACGAGCAGTACTTC
CASSIRQGSSYEQYF
>-|TRBD1|TRBJ1-6|TRBV2
TGTGCCAGCAGTGATTACAGGGGGTATAATTCACCCCTCCACTTT
CASSDYRGYNSPLHF
>once|TRBD1|TRBJ2-7|TRBV10-2
TGCGCCAGCAGTGATTCCCGGACAGGGGACTACGAGCAGTACTTC
CASSDSRTGDYEQYF
>once|-|TRBJ1-1|TRBV5-1
TGCGCCAGCAGCTCCAGGACAGCGAACACTGAAGCTTTCTTT
CASSSRTANTEAFF
>-|-|TRBJ2-7|TRBV7-9
TGTGCTAGCAGCCCCCTAGGGGGCGAGCAGTACTTC
CASSPLGGEQYF
>few|-|TRBJ1-1|TRBV6-5
TGTGCCAGCAGACCCGGGGTGAACACTGAAGCTTTCTTT
CASRPGVNTEAFF
>few|TRBD1|TRBJ1-2|TRBV6-5
TGTGCCAGCAGTCGGACAGGGAACTATGGCTACACCTTC
CASSRTGNYGYTF
>-|TRBD2|TRBJ2-7|TRBV3-1/TRBV3-2
TGTGCCAGCAGCCCGGGGGGGATAAGCTCCTACGAGCAGTACTTC
CASSPGGISSYEQYF